Below, 18 T cell receptor beta chains from the same sample are listed, as sequenced in a study of blood T cell repertoires in COVID-19. Method: immunoSEQ multiplex PCR; TCRdb's copy keeps in-frame clones and lacks some. Of around 190,000 clones in the sample, 82% are singletons; the top ten hold approximately 7.8%. Sample: peripheral blood. These receptor sequences come from a woman aged 55 to 70 with COVID-19, enrolled during active disease.

The chain employs TRBV5-4 and TRBJ2-1; 7 bases match TRBD2. With 3 bases clipped from V and 5 bases from J, the junction kept 14 bases outside the gene matches. Germline V gives CDR1 SGHNT, CDR2 YYREEE (reference sequence). This CDR3 comprises 17 residues. CDR3 DNA sequence: TGTGCCAGCAGCTCAACTACAGGCGGGAGCGGTGACAATGAGCAGTTCTTC. Its translation is CASSSTTGGSGDNEQFF.

This clone was counted between two and nine times. The rearrangement joins TRBV5-6 to TRBJ1-3; a weak D match, TRBD1 (6 bases). Trimming removed 0 bases at V and 11 bases at J, with 12 bases between. In germline, CDR1 is SGHDT, CDR2 YYEEEE. CDR3 length: 13 residues. CDR3 amino acids: CASSLEVAGAIYF. The CDR3 DNA reads as TGTGCCAGCAGCTTGGAAGTGGCAGGGGCCATATATTTT.

The gene calls are TRBV10-3 and TRBJ1-4; 10 positions agree with TRBD1. The CDR3 consists of 17 residues. Germline CDR1 is ENHRY and CDR2 is SYGVKD. V shed 0 bases and J 11 bases; nucleotides not matched to a gene: 12. The CDR3 nucleotides read TGTGCCATCAGTGAGTCCACCGCGGACAGGGGGTACCGTAAACTGTTTTTT. Protein: CAISESTADRGYRKLFF.

The chain employs TRBV12-5 and TRBJ1-2, with TRBD1 identical over 7 bases. The germline CDR1 and CDR2 sequences are LGHNT and FRNRAP. This CDR3 is 14 amino acids long. V lost 1 base, J lost 2 bases, and 1 base stayed unmatched. The CDR3 DNA reads as TGTGCTAGTGGTTTGGGCAGGGGGAACTATGGCTACACCTTC. This translates into CASGLGRGNYGYTF.

This chain links TRBV4-3 with TRBJ2-1, with 7 nucleotides matching TRBD2. In germline, CDR1 is LGHNA, CDR2 YSLEER. This CDR3 is built from 18 residues. Trimming at V came to 0 bases and at J to 0 bases, leaving 8 bases not matched to a gene. The CDR3 loop is CASSQDRGVSSSYNEQFF. The CDR3, as DNA: TGCGCCAGCAGCCAAGATCGGGGGGTTTCAAGCTCCTACAATGAGCAGTTCTTC.

The rearrangement links TRBV15 to TRBJ1-3; 7 positions match TRBD1. The trim removed 2 bases at V and 4 bases at J, leaving 11 bases unmatched. Looked up from germline, CDR1 is LNHNV and CDR2 is YYDKDF (reference sequence). This CDR3 is 17 amino acids long. The CDR3 loop reads CATSRQPMTGFGNTIYF. The CDR3 DNA is TGTGCCACCAGCAGACAACCAATGACAGGGTTCGGAAACACCATATATTTT.

The rearrangement uses TRBV14 and TRBJ2-2; TRBD1 matches at 11 bases. CDR3 size: 14 residues. Losses at the gene ends were 7 bases for V and 5 bases for J; bases not matched to a gene: 3. In germline, CDR1 is SGHDN, CDR2 FVKESK. This CDR3 is CASTGTGGTGELFF. The CDR3 nucleotides are TGTGCCAGCACCGGGACAGGGGGGACCGGGGAGCTGTTTTTT.

This rearrangement joins TRBV21-1 to TRBJ2-1; the table's D gene call, TRBD1, was not cross checked with the DNA. TRBV21-1 is recorded as a pseudogene. This CDR3 region has 14 residues. CDR3 in DNA: TGTGCCAGCAGAGCGGGACAGGGGGCTCGTGAGCAGTTCTTC. Protein sequence: CASRAGQGAREQFF.

V and J are TRBV14 and TRBJ2-5, with no clear D. The CDR3 is 15 amino acids. Germline CDR1 and CDR2: SGHDN and FVKESK. Trimming stripped 1 base from V and 4 bases from J, with 13 bases between. The DNA of the CDR3 is TGTGCCAGCAGCCAAGTAGCCGGGTACGGAGAGACCCAGTACTTC. Translation gives CASSQVAGYGETQYF.

The CDR3 sequence is CASSPRRVSLNEQFF. DNA for the CDR3: TGTGCCAGCAGTCCTCGCCGGGTCTCCCTCAATGAGCAGTTCTTC. This chain connects TRBV7-3 to TRBJ2-1; D is undetermined. Trimming removed 6 bases at V and 6 bases at J, with 18 bases between. Germline values: CDR1 SGHTA, CDR2 FQGTGA. This CDR3 is 15 amino acids long.

The chain links TRBV19 to TRBJ1-2, with D uncertain. Germline CDR1 and CDR2: LNHDA and SQIVND (reference sequence). The CDR3 contains 12 residues. Between the trimmed V and J ends, which lost 0 bases and 10 bases, there was a span of 9 bases. DNA of the CDR3: TGTGCCAGTAGTATAGAGGCCAGAAACTACACCTTC. It codes for CASSIEARNYTF.

The V call is TRBV19, the J call TRBJ2-7; 8 nucleotides match TRBD2. Germline V gene data show CDR1 as LNHDA and CDR2 as SQIVND (reference sequence). The CDR3 is 14 amino acids. With V trimmed by 5 bases and J by 5 bases, 8 bases remained unmatched. The chain's CDR3 is CASSPTSGTHEQYF. As DNA, the CDR3 is TGTGCCAGTAGTCCAACTAGCGGTACCCACGAGCAGTACTTC. The variable domain in full, completed from reference TRBV19 and TRBJ2-7, reads DGGITQSPKYLFRKEGQNVTLSCEQNLNHDAMYWYRQDPGQGLRLIYYSQIVNDFQKGDIAEGYSVSREKKESFPLTVTSAQKNPTAFYLCASSPTSGTHEQYFGPGTRLTVT.

This chain links TRBV5-8 with TRBJ2-3; no clear D gene. CDR1 and CDR2 from the germline V gene are SGHTS and YDEGEE. The CDR3 is 15 amino acids. The V end lost 9 bases, the J end lost 6 bases, and 23 bases lay between the germline ends. Here the CDR3 DNA reads TGTGCCACCCTTTCGTTCCGCGGCAGCAGTGATACGCAGTATTTT. It encodes CATLSFRGSSDTQYF.

CDR3 sequence: CASGIGGPDEKLFF. The CDR3, as DNA: TGTGCCAGCGGAATAGGGGGCCCTGATGAAAAACTGTTTTTT. J is TRBJ1-4 and V is TRBV28, with 7 bases aligning to TRBD1. The CDR3 is 14 amino acids. V trimming: 8 bases; J trimming: 6 bases; junction bases outside the gene matches: 9. The germline V gene encodes CDR1 MDHEN and CDR2 SYDVKM.

The chain links TRBV3-1 (or the pseudogene TRBV3-2) to TRBJ2-1, with D possibly matching TRBD1 (6 bases). The CDR3 covers 15 residues. Germline V gene data show CDR1 as LGHDT and CDR2 as YNNKEL (reference sequence). V lost 0 bases and J 3 bases, leaving 9 bases between the germline ends. The CDR3 DNA follows: TGTGCCAGCAGCCAAGATGGGACACGCTACAATGAGCAGTTCTTC. It codes for CASSQDGTRYNEQFF.

The chain combines TRBV7-9 with TRBJ2-2; D call uncertain. The V gene lost 8 bases and the J gene lost 0 bases, with 16 bases spanning the gap. CDR1 is SEHNR and CDR2 is FQNEAQ in the germline V gene (reference sequence). This CDR3 spans 16 amino acids. The CDR3 nucleotides read TGTGCCAGCCCAATCTCGGTCTATTCGAACACCGGGGAGCTGTTTTTT. Its protein is CASPISVYSNTGELFF.

The gene calls are TRBV10-2 and TRBJ1-1; TRBD1 matches 9 bases. Germline V gene data show CDR1 as WSHSY and CDR2 as SAAADI. With 5 bases clipped from V and 6 bases from J, the junction kept 16 bases outside the gene matches. The CDR3 runs to 17 residues. CDR3 sequence reads: CASSSLDRGLQWAEAFF. DNA of the CDR3: TGCGCCAGCAGTTCCCTGGACAGGGGCCTCCAATGGGCTGAAGCTTTCTTT.

This sequence joins TRBV5-6 and TRBJ2-7; 13 nucleotides align to TRBD2. Germline V gene sequence: CDR1 SGHDT, CDR2 YYEEEE. With V trimmed by 4 bases and J by 3 bases, 4 bases remained unmatched. CDR3 length: 15 residues. CDR3 DNA: TGTGCCAGCAGCGCCACTAGCGGGAGGGACTACGAGCAGTACTTC. Its translation: CASSATSGRDYEQYF.